The present T cell receptor beta chain was sequenced within a study of cytotoxic CD8 clonotypes in ibrutinib-treated CLL. Study-level background: Outcomes included 24 partial and 2 complete responses; after median about 68 months, 14 stayed remitted and about twelve progressed. Study-level points and caveats: Baseline clonality, higher than in age-matched healthy donors, tracked circulating CD8+ T-cell counts. With treatment, public clonotypes, which were uncommon, either contracted or remained stable.

Sequencing used immunoSEQ multiplex PCR; TCRdb keeps in-frame clones, though not all of them. The table shows 300,000 to 400,000 clones, with 67% occurring only once. A remark on this clone: Its antigen is still unknown.

This receptor was identified in a human donor with chronic lymphocytic leukemia. This material consisted of PBMCs, taken after 36 months of ibrutinib treatment.

The CDR3 bases are TGTGCCAGCAGCTCCCGGACTGCGGATCGGTACAATGAGCAGTTCTTC. It translates to CASSSRTADRYNEQFF. The chain couples TRBV7-3 to TRBJ2-1, with a weak D call TRBD2 (5 bases). The germline CDR1 and CDR2 sequences are SGHTA and FQGTGA. The CDR3 consists of 16 residues. The ends were cut back, 4 bases at V and 4 bases at J, with 17 bases in the middle. Drawing the rest from reference TRBV7-3 and TRBJ2-1, the complete variable domain is GAGVSQTPSNKVTEKGKYVELRCDPISGHTALYWYRQSLGQGPEFLIYFQGTGAADDSGLPNDRFFAVRPEGSVSTLKIQRTERGDSAVYLCASSSRTADRYNEQFFGPGTRLTVL.